These 4 T cell receptor beta chains were all obtained from the same sample, sequenced in a study of regulatory T cells in long-lasting Graves disease. iRepertoire HTBI primers and Arm-PCR of CDR3 regions built TCR beta libraries. TCRdb recomputed calls from the multiplex PCR reads with MiXCR, one row per CDR3 protein. The sample holds approximately 300,000 distinct CDR3 sequences, about 20% seen once. Specified time point: newly diagnosed GD, antithyroid drugs for less than 3 months. PBMC RNA was the source of the TCR library. Material: peripheral blood mononuclear cells (PBMCs), obtained at new diagnosis, from a patient treated with antithyroid drugs. These TCRs come from a female donor with Graves disease.

The V gene is TRBV20-1, the J gene TRBJ1-1, with D uncertain. This CDR3 has 13 residues. V was trimmed by 1 base and J by 1 base, leaving 7 bases between them. Looked up from germline, CDR1 is DFQATT and CDR2 is SNEGSKA (reference sequence). CDR3 amino acids: CSARGATNTEAFF. Written as DNA, the CDR3 is TGCAGTGCTAGAGGCGCGACGAACACTGAAGCTTTCTTT.

This clonotype is a singleton in its sample. The rearrangement uses TRBV15 and TRBJ2-5; TRBD2 is a possible D gene (6 bases). The V and J ends lost 4 bases and 5 bases respectively, with 17 bases between them. The CDR3 totals 15 residues. The germline V gene encodes CDR1 LNHNV and CDR2 YYDKDF (reference sequence). The DNA of the CDR3 is TGTGCCACCAGCATGTCCGGGAGACAAGGGGAGACCCAGTACTTC. This sequence encodes CATSMSGRQGETQYF.

This clonotype has at least ten counts. The CDR3 here is CASSLEPAQGSPLHF. The CDR3 DNA is TGTGCCAGCAGCTTAGAACCAGCTCAAGGTTCACCCCTCCACTTT. The chain has TRBV7-9 and TRBJ1-6, with D unresolved. Germline V gives CDR1 SEHNR, CDR2 FQNEAQ (reference sequence). The V end was cut by 1 base, the J end by 9 bases, with 13 bases between. CDR3 length equals 15 residues. The full variable domain, its missing parts supplied by reference TRBV7-9 and TRBJ1-6, is DTGVSQNPRHKITKRGQNVTFRCDPISEHNRLYWYRQTLGQGPEFLTYFQNEAQLEKSRLLSDRFSAERPKGSFSTLEIQRTEQGDSAMYLCASSLEPAQGSPLHFGNGTRLTVT.

This clonotype was counted between two and nine times. J is TRBJ2-1 and V is TRBV7-6; a weak D match, TRBD2 (6 bases). The CDR3 contains 16 residues. V lost 5 bases and J lost 8, with 22 bases in between. From germline, CDR1 is SGHVS and CDR2 FNYEAQ. CDR3 region: CASSPPVGTSNHEQFF. CDR3 DNA sequence: TGTGCCAGCAGCCCCCCCGTAGGGACTTCCAACCATGAGCAGTTCTTC.